The rows below give T cell receptor beta chains drawn from one sample of a study of Graves' ophthalmopathy and Graves' hyperthyroidism. TCRdb reprocessed the multiplex PCR reads with MiXCR, giving one entry per CDR3 protein. The sample holds fewer than 400,000 distinct CDR3 sequences; about a sixth are singletons and the top ten take about 1.4%. The sample comprised peripheral blood. The receptor source for this set is a woman between 18 and 29 years old with Graves' ophthalmopathy. CDR3s include the opening cysteine and the closing phenylalanine or tryptophan. The D gene is left open where the match is weak. Expanded clones get a size class; other rows say once, few or many, or leave the size out.

V	J	size	D	CDR3	DNA
TRBV28	TRBJ1-1	few	TRBD1	CASSPGDRASFF	TGTGCCAGCAGTCCGGGGGACAGGGCATCTTTCTTT
TRBV7-2	TRBJ2-5	NA	NA	CASRRGLEGETQYF	TGTGCCAGCAGAAGGGGGCTGGAGGGAGAGACCCAGTACTTC
TRBV19	TRBJ2-6	many	NA	CASKKGSGANVLTF	TGTGCCAGTAAAAAGGGGTCCGGGGCCAACGTCCTGACTTTC
TRBV11-3	TRBJ2-2	many	NA	CASSLLSAANTGELFF	TGTGCCAGCAGCTTACTTAGCGCCGCTAACACCGGGGAGCTGTTTTTT
TRBV7-9	TRBJ1-1	many	TRBD1	CASSRQSRTGNTEAFF	TGTGCCAGCAGCCGCCAATCTCGGACAGGGAACACTGAAGCTTTCTTT
TRBV7-2	TRBJ1-1	many	NA	CASSLAPLGNTEAFF	TGTGCCAGCAGCTTAGCCCCCCTGGGGAACACTGAAGCTTTCTTT
TRBV6-2/TRBV6-3	TRBJ2-4	many	NA	CASSSPVKFGKNIQYF	TGTGCCAGCAGTTCCCCTGTGAAATTCGGCAAAAACATTCAGTACTTC
TRBV6-5	TRBJ2-5	many	NA	CASSYAMGGPQMGGTQYF	TGTGCCAGCAGTTACGCGATGGGGGGGCCGCAAATGGGGGGGACCCAGTACTTC
TRBV27	TRBJ2-7	many	NA	CASSLTASRAYEQYF	TGTGCCAGCAGTTTAACCGCTAGCAGGGCCTACGAGCAGTACTTC
TRBV30	TRBJ1-1	NA	TRBD1	CAWSTRGWGTEAFF	TGTGCCTGGAGCACCAGGGGGTGGGGCACTGAAGCTTTCTTT
TRBV20-1	TRBJ1-5	NA	NA	CSARDLSVSRPQHF	TGCAGTGCTAGAGATTTATCAGTTAGTAGGCCCCAGCATTTT
TRBV12-3/TRBV12-4	TRBJ1-5	NA	NA	CASSTLLGGNNQPQHF	TGTGCCAGCAGCACTCTCTTAGGGGGGAACAATCAGCCCCAGCATTTT
TRBV11-2	TRBJ2-7	many	TRBD2	CASSSRGSGRVTSYEQYF	TGTGCCAGCAGCTCCAGGGGCAGCGGGAGGGTAACTTCCTACGAGCAGTACTTC
TRBV7-2	TRBJ2-7	many	NA	CASSSSGTVYSYEQYF	TGTGCCAGCAGCTCTTCCGGGACGGTATACTCCTACGAGCAGTACTTC
TRBV29-1	TRBJ2-5	NA	TRBD1	CSVEVGGETQYF	TGCAGCGTTGAAGTAGGGGGCGAGACCCAGTACTTC
TRBV15	TRBJ2-7	many	TRBD1	CATSKRQGGPLEQYF	TGTGCCACCAGCAAACGACAGGGGGGCCCCCTCGAGCAGTACTTC
TRBV28	TRBJ2-5	many	TRBD2	CASSAGGPRTQYF	TGTGCCAGCAGTGCGGGGGGGCCCCGGACCCAGTACTTC
TRBV6-1	TRBJ2-7	NA	NA	CASSEAGAGLSYEQYF	TGTGCCAGCAGTGAAGCGGGGGCGGGACTATCCTACGAGCAGTACTTC
TRBV28	TRBJ1-2	many	TRBD1	CASSFPRGQVSYGYTF	TGTGCCAGCAGTTTCCCCCGGGGACAGGTCTCCTATGGCTACACCTTC
TRBV12-3/TRBV12-4	TRBJ1-6	few	NA	CASSSGDRNSPLHF	TGTGCCAGCAGTTCCGGGGATCGGAATTCACCCCTCCACTTT
TRBV7-9	TRBJ2-7	few	TRBD2	CASSLVWGGTGEQYF	TGTGCCAGCAGCTTAGTTTGGGGAGGGACGGGCGAGCAGTACTTC
TRBV7-2	TRBJ1-1	many	NA	CASSFVSRVADQKMNTEAFF	TGTGCCAGCAGCTTTGTCTCCAGGGTCGCTGACCAGAAAATGAACACTGAAGCTTTCTTT
TRBV30	TRBJ2-5	many	NA	CAGVSHGETQYF	TGTGCCGGAGTCTCCCATGGCGAGACCCAGTACTTC
TRBV6-1	TRBJ2-7	few	NA	CASREGTSYEQYF	TGTGCCAGCAGGGAGGGGACCTCCTACGAGCAGTACTTC
TRBV19	TRBJ2-7	many	NA	CASSIKRTVTYEQYF	TGTGCCAGTAGTATAAAGAGGACCGTTACCTACGAGCAGTACTTC
TRBV9	TRBJ1-2	many	NA	CASSVGTDARGYTF	TGTGCCAGCAGCGTAGGGACAGATGCACGAGGCTACACCTTC
TRBV18	TRBJ2-7	many	NA	CASSPLVSGYEQYF	TGTGCCAGCTCACCGCTGGTGTCCGGTTACGAGCAGTACTTC
TRBV12-3/TRBV12-4	TRBJ2-7	many	TRBD1	CASSWGTGVTYEQYF	TGTGCCAGCAGTTGGGGGACAGGGGTAACCTACGAGCAGTACTTC
TRBV28	TRBJ1-2	many	TRBD1	CASSFGTALNYGYTF	TGTGCCAGCAGTTTTGGGACAGCGCTTAACTATGGCTACACCTTC
TRBV7-9	TRBJ1-2	many	TRBD1	CASSLGTGETYGYTF	TGTGCCAGCAGCTTAGGGACAGGGGAAACGTATGGCTACACCTTC
TRBV6-1	TRBJ2-5	many	NA	CATRDRPTQYF	TGTGCCACGCGGGACCGCCCGACCCAGTACTTC
TRBV24-1	TRBJ2-5	NA	TRBD2	CATSGTSGKRDPRETQYF	TGTGCCACCAGTGGGACTAGCGGGAAAAGGGATCCACGGGAGACCCAGTACTTC
TRBV28	TRBJ2-7	few	TRBD2	CASSSGLAMYEQYF	TGTGCCAGCAGTTCCGGACTAGCTATGTACGAGCAGTACTTC
TRBV5-1	TRBJ2-7	many	NA	CASGKQGSYEQYF	TGCGCCAGCGGAAAACAGGGCTCCTACGAGCAGTACTTC
TRBV6-2/TRBV6-3	TRBJ1-1	many	NA	CASSYRDTFRGTEAFF	TGTGCCAGCAGTTACAGGGACACCTTTCGGGGCACTGAAGCTTTCTTT
TRBV19	TRBJ1-1	many	TRBD1	CASSTTRTGGAGAFF	TGTGCCAGTAGTACGACACGGACAGGGGGCGCGGGAGCTTTCTTT
TRBV6-1	TRBJ1-3	many	TRBD1	CASRDRPSSGNTIYF	TGTGCCAGCAGGGACAGGCCGAGCTCTGGAAACACCATATATTTT
TRBV7-2	TRBJ1-2	many	TRBD1	CASSTPRQGNYGYTF	TGTGCCAGCAGCACTCCCCGACAGGGGAACTATGGCTACACCTTC
TRBV7-8	TRBJ1-2	NA	NA	CASSLLWGAGGYTF	TGTGCCAGCAGTTTGCTGTGGGGCGCGGGGGGCTACACCTTC
TRBV29-1	TRBJ2-7	many	NA	CSVETGLSGSYEQYF	TGCAGCGTTGAAACGGGTTTGAGTGGGTCCTACGAGCAGTACTTC
TRBV30	TRBJ2-2	many	NA	CAWTGKNTGELFF	TGTGCCTGGACTGGGAAGAACACCGGGGAGCTGTTTTTT
TRBV7-2	TRBJ1-1	many	TRBD1	CASSWDRRLTEAFF	TGTGCCAGCAGCTGGGACAGGAGACTCACTGAAGCTTTCTTT
TRBV6-2/TRBV6-3	TRBJ2-5	many	NA	CASTGSGPRFGWTQYF	TGTGCCAGCACCGGATCGGGGCCCAGATTTGGATGGACCCAGTACTTC
TRBV2	TRBJ1-5	many	NA	CASSGEGGPNQPQHF	TGTGCCAGCAGTGGGGAGGGGGGGCCCAATCAGCCCCAGCATTTT
TRBV2	TRBJ1-1	many	TRBD1	CASSERTGPNTEAFF	TGTGCCAGCAGTGAAAGGACAGGGCCTAACACTGAAGCTTTCTTT
TRBV6-2/TRBV6-3	TRBJ2-2	many	NA	CASSYSGNTGELFF	TGTGCCAGCAGTTACTCTGGTAACACCGGGGAGCTGTTTTTT
TRBV4-3	TRBJ1-2	many	NA	CASSQDAGVNYGYTF	TGCGCCAGCAGCCAAGACGCAGGGGTGAACTATGGCTACACCTTC
TRBV20-1	TRBJ2-7	many	TRBD2	CSARGRGRAAGYEQYF	TGCAGTGCTAGAGGTCGGGGGAGGGCCGCGGGGTACGAGCAGTACTTC
TRBV7-8	TRBJ1-1	many	NA	CASSLDQASMNTEAFF	TGTGCCAGCAGCTTAGACCAGGCTAGCATGAACACTGAAGCTTTCTTT
TRBV12-3/TRBV12-4	TRBJ2-7	many	TRBD1	CASSLFLSRDSSYEQYF	TGTGCCAGCAGTCTTTTTCTATCCCGGGACAGCTCCTACGAGCAGTACTTC
TRBV5-1	TRBJ2-5	many	NA	CASSLWLRPQETQYF	TGCGCCAGCAGCTTGTGGCTGCGTCCCCAAGAGACCCAGTACTTC
TRBV10-3	TRBJ1-2	NA	NA	CAISEKGVANYGYTF	TGTGCCATCAGTGAGAAGGGGGTGGCTAACTATGGCTACACCTTC
TRBV6-1	TRBJ1-5	many	TRBD1	CASSQGTGVNQPQHF	TGTGCCAGCAGTCAAGGGACAGGTGTGAATCAGCCCCAGCATTTT
TRBV20-1	TRBJ1-5	many	NA	CSAGEVSNQPQHF	TGCAGTGCTGGGGAGGTTTCCAATCAGCCCCAGCATTTT